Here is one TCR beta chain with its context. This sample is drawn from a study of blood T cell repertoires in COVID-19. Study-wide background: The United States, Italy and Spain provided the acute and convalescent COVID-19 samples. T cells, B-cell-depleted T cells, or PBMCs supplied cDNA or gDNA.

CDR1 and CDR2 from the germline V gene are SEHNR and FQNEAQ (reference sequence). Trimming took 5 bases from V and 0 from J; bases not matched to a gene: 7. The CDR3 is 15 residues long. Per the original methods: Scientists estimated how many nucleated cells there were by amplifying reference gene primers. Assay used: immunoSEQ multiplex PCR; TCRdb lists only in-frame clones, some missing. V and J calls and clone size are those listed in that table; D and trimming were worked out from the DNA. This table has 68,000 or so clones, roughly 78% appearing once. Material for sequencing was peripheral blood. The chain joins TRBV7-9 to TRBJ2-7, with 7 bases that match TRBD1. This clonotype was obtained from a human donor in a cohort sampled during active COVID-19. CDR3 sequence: CASSPNRGSSYEQYF. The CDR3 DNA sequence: TGTGCCAGCAGCCCAAACAGGGGAAGCTCCTACGAGCAGTACTTC.